This record concerns one TCR beta chain sequence. As yet, its antigen is unknown. Treatment denoted: around 19 received Ad26.COV2.S at low or high dose, single or two shots; roughly five received placebo; per-sample allocation not given. Vaccine and placebo recipients were sampled on day 63 after the first injection. Germline V lookup: CDR1 MNHEY, CDR2 SMNVEV (reference sequence). Trimming removed 6 bases from V and 7 bases from J, with 16 bases in between. The CDR3 spans 15 residues. Clones were sequenced by immunoSEQ multiplex PCR, and TCRdb holds only the in-frame ones, with some missing. The sample has more than 300,000 clones, over 80% seen once. The data belong to a study of Ad26.COV2.S vaccination and SARS-CoV-2 variants. Study information: Donor was assigned to the Ad26.COV2.S arm of trial COV1001. Participants got Ad26.COV2.S intramuscularly, once or twice 56 days apart.

Study findings and constraints: Once vaccination had occurred, spike-specific CD8+ and CD4+ T cell responses reportedly showed substantial breadth.

This TCR came from a person aged 18 to 65 who received the Ad26.COV2.S COVID-19 vaccine or a placebo. The source was peripheral blood, collected in a trial of Ad26.COV2.S vaccine versus placebo. V usage is TRBV27 and J usage is TRBJ1-6; D not resolved. The CDR3 DNA reads as TGTGCCAGCAGAAGATCAGGACTGGTAAATTCACCCCTCCACTTT. It codes for CASRRSGLVNSPLHF.